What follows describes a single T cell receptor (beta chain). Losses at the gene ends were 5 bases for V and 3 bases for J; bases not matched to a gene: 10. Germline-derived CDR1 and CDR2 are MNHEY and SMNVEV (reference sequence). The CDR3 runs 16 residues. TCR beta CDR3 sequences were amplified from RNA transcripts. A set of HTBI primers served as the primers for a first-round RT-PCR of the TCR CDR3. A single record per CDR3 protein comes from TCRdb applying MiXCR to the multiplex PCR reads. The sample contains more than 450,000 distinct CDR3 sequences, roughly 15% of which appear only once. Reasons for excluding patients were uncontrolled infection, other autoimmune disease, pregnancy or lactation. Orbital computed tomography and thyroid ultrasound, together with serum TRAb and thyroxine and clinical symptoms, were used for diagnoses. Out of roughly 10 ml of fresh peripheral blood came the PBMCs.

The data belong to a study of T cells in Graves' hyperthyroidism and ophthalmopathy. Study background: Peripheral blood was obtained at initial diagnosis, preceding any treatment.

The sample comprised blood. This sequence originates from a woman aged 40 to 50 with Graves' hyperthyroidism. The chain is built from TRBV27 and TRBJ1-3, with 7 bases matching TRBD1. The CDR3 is CASSPYWGQIGNTIYF. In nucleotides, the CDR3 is TGTGCCAGCAGTCCCTATTGGGGACAGATTGGAAACACCATATATTTT.